The rows below give T cell receptor beta chains drawn from one sample of a study of CD8 T cells in Susac syndrome. TCRdb itself ran the immunoSEQ multiplex PCR reads through MiXCR, one entry per CDR3 protein. The sample records about 150,000 distinct CDR3 sequences, about 95% being singletons. The sample was CD4+ T cells from PBMCs. The receptor source for this set is a human donor with Susac syndrome. Both conserved end residues are trimmed from each CDR3.

v_gene	j_gene	CDR3aa
TRBV29-1	TRBJ2-3	SASTDTQY
TRBV12-5	TRBJ2-2	ASASSLDTGELF
TRBV5-8	TRBJ2-7	ASSLAASGIYEQY
TRBV20-1	TRBJ2-5	SVQPYQETQY
TRBV15	TRBJ1-5	ATSSGTVYSNQPQH
TRBV6-6	TRBJ1-5	AASGGVGQPQH
TRBV29-1	TRBJ1-4	SVALQGTNEKLF
TRBV18	TRBJ1-5	ASSPNTGIGQPQH
TRBV4-3	TRBJ1-6	ASSQEVRDSPLH
TRBV7-3	TRBJ1-1	ASSTRTGTEAF
TRBV20-1	TRBJ2-5	SAQVGWGAQETQY
TRBV20-1	TRBJ1-3	SAQTGLVRNTIY
TRBV5-4	TRBJ2-4	ASSSDRGDLAKNIQY
TRBV12-3/TRBV12-4	TRBJ2-7	ASSLRGSVHEQY
TRBV5-1	TRBJ2-5	ASSWQETQY
TRBV29-1	TRBJ1-2	SVEQFQGNGLWYGYT
TRBV25-1	TRBJ2-1	ASSESRALEQF
TRBV20-1	TRBJ1-5	SASRVRGNQPQH
TRBV9	TRBJ2-1	ASSGSAISYNEQF
TRBV4-2	TRBJ1-4	ASSQDRGGEGEKLF
TRBV11-2	TRBJ2-3	ASSFGGAGTDTQY
TRBV25-1	TRBJ2-5	ASSEKGPKETQY
TRBV27	TRBJ1-2	ASVGQGNYGYT
TRBV6-1	TRBJ1-6	ASSEDQAGGNSPLH
TRBV3-1	TRBJ2-7	ASSQRSYEQY
TRBV4-3	TRBJ2-3	ASSQEGRDTQY
TRBV4-1	TRBJ1-2	ASSQGRGGGPYYGYT
TRBV20-1	TRBJ2-2	SARTSGTYNTGELF
TRBV20-1	TRBJ2-5	SAPRPGQGGIGAQY
TRBV24-1	TRBJ2-1	ATSRGNEQF
TRBV4-1	TRBJ2-7	ASSQEIRGGYEQY
TRBV25-1	TRBJ2-5	ASRRDGETQY
TRBV5-6	TRBJ2-3	ASSLFRLAGGSSTDTQY
TRBV5-6	TRBJ2-5	ASSRDAARETQY
TRBV9	TRBJ2-2	ASSVRAGGNTGELF
TRBV7-2	TRBJ2-5	ASSLPGSQETQY
TRBV15	TRBJ2-6	ATSRPSRTGANVLT
TRBV5-1	TRBJ1-3	ASSLAQGGGNTIY
TRBV19	TRBJ1-1	ASSILHGTEAF
TRBV5-6	TRBJ2-5	ASSTPGQGETQY
TRBV20-1	TRBJ1-5	SAQQGPNQPQH
TRBV29-1	TRBJ1-1	SVDVAF
TRBV24-1	TRBJ1-5	ATSDTGTDNQPQH
TRBV7-7	TRBJ2-5	ASSPLGGSEETQY
TRBV11-2	TRBJ1-6	ASSSHWTGVNSPLH
TRBV29-1	TRBJ2-7	SAAVSSYEQY
TRBV7-8	TRBJ2-5	ASSLVRGLQETQY
TRBV12-3/TRBV12-4	TRBJ1-5	ASSLSEGQPQH
TRBV29-1	TRBJ2-1	SVDYGIDEQF